This TCR beta chain was captured by sequencing in a study of OX40 agonist ivuxolimab in advanced cancers. With respect to the entire study: Ivuxolimab, which targeted the costimulatory receptor OX40 (CD134), was an agonistic, fully human IgG2 monoclonal antibody. Intravenous ivuxolimab was administered to patients every 2 weeks at six dose levels: 0.01, 0.1, 0.3, 1.5, 3 and 10 mg/kg. Of the approximately 50 patients in dose escalation, about 20 had hepatocellular carcinoma, roughly 15 had melanoma, 9 had renal cell carcinoma and 9 had head and neck cancer. A male proportion of about 79% and a mean age of around 60 years, ranging from about 23 to 79, were recorded for the dose-escalation cohort. Prior anti-PD-1, anti-PD-L1 or anti-CTLA-4 therapy was permitted, and approximately 40% of dose-escalation patients had received checkpoint inhibitors. Partial responses occurred in three dose-escalation patients: two with cutaneous melanoma and one with hepatocellular carcinoma. Peripheral TCRbeta sequencing aimed to test whether ivuxolimab altered TCR sequence diversity and caused clonal T-cell expansion. The monotherapy dose-escalation portion (N of about 49 patients) of the phase I ivuxolimab trial is reported in the paper.

V is cut by 6 bases and J by 6 bases, and the space between the germline ends is 9 bases. Inclusive of the bounding cysteine and phenylalanine, the CDR3 is 11 residues long. Just CDR3 DNA is preserved here, 33 bases in frame from base 1. Per the germline V gene, MNHNS is the CDR1 and SASEGT is the CDR2. Notes on this clone: The antigen it binds to is not known. Per-base qualities were not stored, and no clone one base away is much larger.

For sequencing of the TCRbeta CDR3 region, genomic DNA was extracted from the sorted cells. The immunoSEQ Assay was used to sequence the TCRbeta CDR3 regions. TCRdb limited this immuneACCESS table to in-frame rearrangements with V and J called. A share of clones is missing; checked studies link under half to unresolved V genes, and the rest is unexplained. This sample gives around 50,000 clones in total; around nine tenths of them show up just once. The top ten hold roughly 7.8% of the sample. Broad study findings and their caveats: After ivuxolimab, CD8+ T cells had more expanded clones than CD4+ T cells on average. At doses of 0.1 to 3.0 mg/kg, clonal expansion of both CD4+ and CD8+ blood T cells was observed from baseline to week 6. In the 0.1-3.0 mg/kg groups, partial responders were among the patients with the lowest normalized peripheral clonal expansion, particularly in CD8+ T cells. Antigen specificity was not determined for the clonally expanded peripheral T cells. Low levels of normalized T-cell clonal expansion were also seen in some nonresponding patients.

The trial excluded patients who had a history of autoimmune disease or who were on systemic immunosuppression. Peripheral blood for TCR sequencing was collected from all dose cohorts at baseline, on cycle 4 day 1, and on cycle 7 day 1. The samples were taken from a phase I, first-in-human, multicenter, open-label dose-escalation trial of ivuxolimab. The trial enrolled adults with locally advanced or metastatic head and neck squamous cell, hepatocellular, melanoma or renal cell carcinoma. CD4+ and CD8+ T cells were sorted separately from peripheral blood before TCR sequencing. Source: CD4+ or CD8+ T cells sorted from blood, taken in a trial of the OX40 agonist ivuxolimab. The sequence was obtained from an adult with an advanced solid tumor such as melanoma, head and neck, liver or kidney cancer. The sequence links TRBV6-1 to TRBJ2-7, with no reliable assignment of the D segment. At the DNA level, the sequence is TGTGCCAGCAGGAGCATAGGCGAGCAGTACTTC. Translated, it gives CASRSIGEQYF.